This TCR beta chain was identified during a study of blood T cell repertoires in COVID-19. About the study: COVID-19 samples collected from the United States, Italy and Spain covered acute and convalescent phases. Nucleic acid was either cDNA or gDNA, and it came from T cells, B-cell-depleted T cells, or PBMCs.

Original analysis: The assay estimated nucleated cells by amplifying reference gene primers. Repertoires were generated with immunoSEQ multiplex PCR, while TCRdb's copy carries only in-frame clones and drops some. V, J and clone size were drawn from that table, and D and trimming were deduced from the DNA. The repertoire has 35,000 to 50,000 clones, 75% to 90% of them found once; the top ten carry 1% to 1.5%. This TCR came from a woman aged 40 to 50 with acute or convalescent COVID-19. The sample taken for sequencing was peripheral blood.

CDR3 coding DNA: TGTGCCAGCAGCTTAACCCTACCTCCCAATGAGCAGTTCTTC. Its translation is CASSLTLPPNEQFF. The chain employs TRBV5-4 and TRBJ2-1; D remains ambiguous. Germline V lookup: CDR1 SGHNT, CDR2 YYREEE (reference sequence). The CDR3 is 14 residues long. V was shortened by 2 bases and J by 6 bases, with 12 bases between the two germline ends.